These 18 T cell receptor beta chains originate from one sample sequenced in a study of human T cells and chemical hapten exposure. TCRdb recomputed calls from the RACE reads with MiXCR, one row per CDR3 protein. The sample shows approximately 350,000 distinct CDR3 sequences, around 6% of them seen only once. Time point reported: patch test 2, 6 weeks after DPC sensitization. Stated treatment: therapeutic diphenylcyclopropenone sensitization with weekly scalp DPC. This specimen consisted of whole blood, obtained in connection with sensitization to the hapten diphenylcyclopropenone (DPC). The receptors were gathered from a woman aged 18 to 35 with alopecia areata. Some clones in this sample may be carry-over from other donors' samples.

This clonotype was seen only a few times. This rearrangement joins TRBV4-2 to TRBJ2-7; D remains unclear. The CDR3 extends over 13 amino acids. V lost 1 base to trimming and J lost 5 bases, with 9 bases between them. Germline-derived CDR1 and CDR2 are LGHNA and YNFKEQ. The CDR3: CASSQAESHEQYF. In nucleotides, the CDR3 is TGTGCCAGCAGCCAAGCAGAGAGCCACGAGCAGTACTTC.

The CDR3 region has the DNA TGCGCCAGCAGCTTGGAGGAGGGATTCACTGAAGCTTTCTTT. This encodes CASSLEEGFTEAFF. The chain combines TRBV5-1 with TRBJ1-1; the D is unclear. Trimming took off 0 bases at V and 4 bases at J, with 10 bases between the two ends. Germline CDR1 reads SGHRS; CDR2 reads YFSETQ. The CDR3 is 14 residues long.

The chain couples TRBV5-1 to TRBJ2-7; 9 nucleotides agree with TRBD1. CDR3 length equals 14 residues. V lost 3 bases, J lost 4 bases, and 5 bases stayed unmatched. Per germline, CDR1 SGHRS and CDR2 YFSETQ. CDR3 protein: CASSSEDRGYEQYF. In DNA, the CDR3 is TGCGCCAGCAGCTCGGAGGACAGGGGTTACGAGCAGTACTTC.

This clonotype was seen at least ten times. The rearrangement uses TRBV5-6 and TRBJ2-6; no firm D call. The length of the CDR3 is 15 residues. Per germline, CDR1 SGHDT and CDR2 YYEEEE. Trimming left V 4 bases short and J 0 bases short, with 8 bases between. CDR3 coding DNA: TGTGCCAGCAGCCGCGTGGGCTCTGGGGCCAACGTCCTGACTTTC. Its translation is CASSRVGSGANVLTF.

The genes are TRBV7-2 and TRBJ2-5, with no clear D. V was trimmed by 5 bases and J by 3 bases, leaving 10 bases between them. The CDR3 sequence is 13 residues long. Germline V CDR1 and CDR2: SGHTA, FQGNSA. The CDR3: CASSPAIEETQYF. Written as DNA, the CDR3 is TGTGCCAGCAGCCCCGCCATTGAAGAGACCCAGTACTTC. Together with reference TRBV7-2 and TRBJ2-5, the CDR3 gives the full variable domain: GAGVSQSPSNKVTEKGKDVELRCDPISGHTALYWYRQSLGQGLEFLIYFQGNSAPDKSGLPSDRFSAERTGGSVSTLTIQRTQQEDSAVYLCASSPAIEETQYFGPGTRLLVL.

The table lists this clonotype with many counts. V usage is TRBV7-9 and J usage is TRBJ2-1, with D perhaps matching TRBD2 (7 bases). CDR1 and CDR2 (germline): SEHNR, FQNEAQ (reference sequence). Trimming took off 5 bases at V and 3 bases at J, with 14 bases between the two ends. The CDR3 is 15 residues long. CDR3 nucleotides: TGTGCCAGCAGCCAGCGGGACACCCTCTACAATGAGCAGTTCTTC. It yields the protein CASSQRDTLYNEQFF. Together with reference TRBV7-9 and TRBJ2-1, the CDR3 gives the full variable domain: DTGVSQNPRHKITKRGQNVTFRCDPISEHNRLYWYRQTLGQGPEFLTYFQNEAQLEKSRLLSDRFSAERPKGSFSTLEIQRTEQGDSAMYLCASSQRDTLYNEQFFGPGTRLTVL.

This clonotype was found many times. The rearrangement joins TRBV6-1 to TRBJ1-1; TRBD1 matches at 7 bases. This CDR3 is built from 16 residues. J gave up 4 bases and V 4 bases, and 12 bases lay outside the gene matches. Germline V gene lookup returns CDR1 MNHNS and CDR2 SASEGT. CDR3 sequence: CASSAIETGWGTEAFF. In DNA form, the CDR3 reads TGTGCCAGCAGTGCAATAGAGACAGGGTGGGGCACTGAAGCTTTCTTT.

The chain recombines TRBV5-1 with TRBJ2-7; the D call may be TRBD1 or TRBD2 (5 bases each). CDR3 length: 14 residues. Germline loops: CDR1 SGHRS, CDR2 YFSETQ. V was pared by 2 bases and J by 5 bases, with 14 bases between. The CDR3 loop reads CASSFLGPGDEQYF. The DNA for the CDR3 is TGCGCCAGCAGCTTCTTGGGGCCCGGGGACGAGCAGTACTTC.

This clonotype was recorded at least ten times. The chain links TRBV7-2 to TRBJ1-3; D not certain. CDR1 and CDR2 (germline): SGHTA, FQGNSA. The CDR3 sequence is 13 residues long. The V gene lost 8 bases and the J gene lost 0 bases, with 8 bases spanning the gap. This chain's CDR3 is CASGPFSGNTIYF. As DNA, the CDR3 is TGTGCCAGCGGACCCTTCTCTGGAAACACCATATATTTT.

This clonotype came up many times. The chain joins TRBV3-1 to TRBJ1-5; D is unclear. Germline values: CDR1 LGHDT, CDR2 YNNKEL (reference sequence). The V end was cut by 1 base, the J end by 6 bases, with 4 bases between. This CDR3 region has 12 residues. CDR3 sequence reads: CASSQGTQPQHF. CDR3 DNA: TGTGCCAGCAGCCAAGGGACTCAGCCCCAGCATTTT.

This clonotype was counted a few times. A junction boundary mismatches the germline segment, possibly from a read error. The chain couples TRBV6-2 or TRBV6-3 to TRBJ2-1; 7 bases are a match to TRBD2. The CDR3 is 15 amino acids. Per germline, CDR1 MNHEY and CDR2 SVGEGT. The CDR3 bases are TGTGCCGGCAGTAGGACTAGATCATCCCTCAATGAGCAGTTCTTC. Residues: CAGSRTRSSLNEQFF.

The chain carries TRBV5-6 and TRBJ1-3; TRBD1 is a possible D gene (5 bases). Germline lookup yields CDR1 SGHDT and CDR2 YYEEEE. V lost 3 bases and J lost 0, with 16 bases in between. The CDR3 is 17 residues long. In nucleotides, the CDR3 is TGTGCCAGCAGCTCCAGGGCAGGAACCTACTCTGGAAACACCATATATTTT. It translates to CASSSRAGTYSGNTIYF.

This clonotype has ten or more counts. The CDR3 nucleotides read TGTGCCAGCAGCCAAGCCGCAGGACTAGCGGCTCCAGAGACCCAGTACTTC. Amino acids: CASSQAAGLAAPETQYF. This chain uses TRBV3-1 with TRBJ2-5; TRBD2 matches 10 bases. V lost 1 base, J lost 4 bases, and 9 bases stayed unmatched. This CDR3 contains 17 residues. Looked up from germline, CDR1 is LGHDT and CDR2 is YNNKEL (reference sequence).

This clonotype was detected many times. The chain joins TRBV29-1 to TRBJ2-4; D gene unclear. Trimming cost V 4 bases and J 0 bases, with 13 bases left between them. The CDR3 covers 15 residues. CDR1 SQVTM and CDR2 ANQGSEA come from the germline V gene. The CDR3 loop reads CSVVGPTRAKNIQYF. The CDR3 DNA follows: TGCAGCGTTGTTGGTCCCACAAGAGCCAAAAACATTCAGTACTTC.

This clonotype has a count of ten or more. The gene calls are TRBV7-2 and TRBJ1-5; D might be TRBD1 (5 bases). Germline V gives CDR1 SGHTA, CDR2 FQGNSA. The CDR3 length is 15 residues. Trimming left V 4 bases short and J 1 base short, with 11 bases between. The CDR3 sequence is CASSSQGGSNQPQHF. In DNA form, the CDR3 reads TGTGCCAGCAGCTCGCAGGGAGGAAGCAATCAGCCCCAGCATTTT.

This chain connects TRBV7-3 to TRBJ2-7; 10 bases align to TRBD2. CDR3 length: 15 residues. The V and J ends lost 3 bases and 0 bases, in that order; junction bases with no gene match: 2. From germline, CDR1 is SGHTA and CDR2 FQGTGA. The CDR3 DNA reads as TGTGCCAGCAGCTTCCTAGCGGGGGCCTCCTACGAGCAGTACTTC. Amino acid sequence: CASSFLAGASYEQYF. Using reference TRBV7-3 and TRBJ2-7 for the parts outside the CDR3, the full variable domain is GAGVSQTPSNKVTEKGKYVELRCDPISGHTALYWYRQSLGQGPEFLIYFQGTGAADDSGLPNDRFFAVRPEGSVSTLKIQRTERGDSAVYLCASSFLAGASYEQYFGPGTRLTVT.

Ten or more counts support this clonotype. The chain is built from TRBV28 and TRBJ1-4; D is ambiguous. The germline CDR1 and CDR2 sequences are MDHEN and SYDVKM. The CDR3 length is 16 residues. V lost 4 bases and J 0 bases, leaving 12 bases between the germline ends. CDR3 nucleotides: TGTGCCAGCAGTTCCCCCGGTGGTGCAACTAATGAAAAACTGTTTTTT. It encodes CASSSPGGATNEKLFF.

This clonotype was found many times. This chain connects TRBV13 to TRBJ2-7; TRBD1 matches at 7 bases. Trimming removed 8 bases from V and 3 bases from J; junction bases left unmatched: 4. The CDR3 loop spans 12 amino acids. The germline CDR1 and CDR2 sequences are PRHDT and FYEKMQ (reference sequence). Here the CDR3 reads CASEGADYEQYF. DNA for the CDR3: TGTGCCAGCGAGGGGGCAGACTACGAGCAGTACTTC. The whole variable domain, filled in from reference TRBV13 and TRBJ2-7, reads AAGVIQSPRHLIKEKRETATLKCYPIPRHDTVYWYQQGPGQDPQFLISFYEKMQSDKGSIPDRFSAQQFSDYHSELNMSSLELGDSALYFCASEGADYEQYFGPGTRLTVT.